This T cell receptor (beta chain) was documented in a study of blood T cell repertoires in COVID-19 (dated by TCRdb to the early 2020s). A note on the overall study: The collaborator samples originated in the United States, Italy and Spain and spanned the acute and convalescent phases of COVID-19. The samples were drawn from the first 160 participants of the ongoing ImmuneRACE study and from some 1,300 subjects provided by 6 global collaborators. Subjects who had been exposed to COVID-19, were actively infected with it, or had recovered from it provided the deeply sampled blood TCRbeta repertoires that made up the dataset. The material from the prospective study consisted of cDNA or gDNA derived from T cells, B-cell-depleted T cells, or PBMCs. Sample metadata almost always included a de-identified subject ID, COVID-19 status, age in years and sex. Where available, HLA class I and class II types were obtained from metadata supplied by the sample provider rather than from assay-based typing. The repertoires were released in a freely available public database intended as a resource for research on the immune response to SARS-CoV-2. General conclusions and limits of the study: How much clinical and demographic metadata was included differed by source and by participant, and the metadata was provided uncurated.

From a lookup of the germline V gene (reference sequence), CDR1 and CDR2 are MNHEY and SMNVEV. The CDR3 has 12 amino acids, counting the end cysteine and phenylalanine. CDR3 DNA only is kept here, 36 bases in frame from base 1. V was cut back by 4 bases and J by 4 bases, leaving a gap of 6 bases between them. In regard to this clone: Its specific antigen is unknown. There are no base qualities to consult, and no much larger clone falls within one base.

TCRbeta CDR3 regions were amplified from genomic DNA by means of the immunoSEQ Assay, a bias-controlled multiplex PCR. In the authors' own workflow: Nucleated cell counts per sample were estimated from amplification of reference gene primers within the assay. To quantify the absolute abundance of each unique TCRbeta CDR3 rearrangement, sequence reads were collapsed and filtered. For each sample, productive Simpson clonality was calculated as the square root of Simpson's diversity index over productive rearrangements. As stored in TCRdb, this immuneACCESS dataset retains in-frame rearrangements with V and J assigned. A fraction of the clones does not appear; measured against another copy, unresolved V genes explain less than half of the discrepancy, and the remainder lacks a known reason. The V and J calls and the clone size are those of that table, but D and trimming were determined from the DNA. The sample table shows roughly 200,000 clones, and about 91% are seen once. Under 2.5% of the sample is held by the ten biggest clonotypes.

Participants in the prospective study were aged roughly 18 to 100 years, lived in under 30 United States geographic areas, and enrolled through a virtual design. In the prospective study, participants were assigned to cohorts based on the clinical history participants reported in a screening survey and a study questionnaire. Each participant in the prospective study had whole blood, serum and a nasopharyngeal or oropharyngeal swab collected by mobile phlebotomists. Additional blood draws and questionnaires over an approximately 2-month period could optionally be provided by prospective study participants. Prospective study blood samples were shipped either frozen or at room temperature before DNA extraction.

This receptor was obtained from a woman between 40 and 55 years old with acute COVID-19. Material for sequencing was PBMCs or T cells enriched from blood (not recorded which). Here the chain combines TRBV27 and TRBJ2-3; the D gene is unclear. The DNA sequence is TGTGCCAGCAGTTCAGAGGCAGATACGCAGTATTTT. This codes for CASSSEADTQYF.